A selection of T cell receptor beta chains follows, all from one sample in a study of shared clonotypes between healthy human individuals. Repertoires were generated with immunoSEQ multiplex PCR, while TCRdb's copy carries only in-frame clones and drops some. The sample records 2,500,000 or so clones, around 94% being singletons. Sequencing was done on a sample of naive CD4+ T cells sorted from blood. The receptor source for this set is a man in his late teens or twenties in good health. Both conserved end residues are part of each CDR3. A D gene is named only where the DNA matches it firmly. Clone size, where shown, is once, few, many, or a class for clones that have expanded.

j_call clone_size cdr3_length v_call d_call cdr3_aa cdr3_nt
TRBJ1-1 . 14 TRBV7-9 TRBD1 CASSSGTGNTEAFF TGTGCCAGCAGCTCCGGGACAGGAAACACTGAAGCTTTCTTT
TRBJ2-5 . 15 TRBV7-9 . CASSSGTPLDETQYF TGTGCCAGCAGCTCCGGGACACCGCTTGACGAGACCCAGTACTTC
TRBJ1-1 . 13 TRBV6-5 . CASSPDLNTEAFF TGTGCCAGCAGTCCCGACCTTAACACTGAAGCTTTCTTT
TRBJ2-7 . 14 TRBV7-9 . CASNSDRLSYEQYF TGTGCCAGCAACTCCGACAGGTTATCCTACGAGCAGTACTTC
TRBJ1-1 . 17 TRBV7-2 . CASSLYLAGGLRTEAFF TGTGCCAGCAGCTTATATCTTGCAGGAGGGCTTAGGACTGAAGCTTTCTTT
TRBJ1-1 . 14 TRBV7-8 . CASSLGGLNAEAFF TGTGCCAGCAGCTTAGGGGGCCTGAACGCTGAAGCTTTCTTT
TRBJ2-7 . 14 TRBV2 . CASSAVATTYEQYF TGTGCCAGCAGTGCTGTGGCGACTACCTACGAGCAGTACTTC
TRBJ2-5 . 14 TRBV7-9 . CASSFLRGKETQYF TGTGCCAGCAGCTTTTTGCGAGGGAAAGAGACCCAGTACTTC
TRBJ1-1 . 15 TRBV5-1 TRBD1 CASSTGQGANTEAFF TGCGCCAGCAGCACTGGCCAGGGGGCTAACACTGAAGCTTTCTTT
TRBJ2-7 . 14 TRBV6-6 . CASSPGTWVSEQYF TGTGCCAGCAGCCCTGGGACGTGGGTCTCCGAGCAGTACTTC
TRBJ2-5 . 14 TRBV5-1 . CASSLGKTQETQYF TGCGCCAGCAGCTTGGGGAAAACTCAAGAGACCCAGTACTTC
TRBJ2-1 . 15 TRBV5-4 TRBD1 CASSKVGTGVNEQFF TGTGCCAGCAGCAAGGTAGGGACAGGGGTCAATGAGCAGTTCTTC
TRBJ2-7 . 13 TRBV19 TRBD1 CASRSQGAGEQYF TGTGCCAGTAGAAGCCAGGGGGCGGGCGAGCAGTACTTC
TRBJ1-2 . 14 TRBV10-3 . CAISESDRVYGYTF TGTGCCATCAGTGAGTCGGATAGGGTCTATGGCTACACCTTC
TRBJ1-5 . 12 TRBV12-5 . CASGNSNQPQHF TGTGCTAGTGGAAATAGCAATCAGCCCCAGCATTTT
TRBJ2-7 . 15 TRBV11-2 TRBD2 CASSLGGGGTYEQYF TGTGCCAGCAGCTTAGGGGGCGGGGGGACCTACGAGCAGTACTTC
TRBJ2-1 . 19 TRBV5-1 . CASSLRPPGTASTYNEQFF TGCGCCAGCAGCTTGCGGCCCCCGGGGACGGCCTCGACCTACAATGAGCAGTTCTTC
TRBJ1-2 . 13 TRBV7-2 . CASSQWDQYGYTF TGTGCCAGCAGCCAATGGGATCAGTATGGCTACACCTTC
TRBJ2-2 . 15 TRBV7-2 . CASSSRARNTGELFF TGTGCCAGCAGCTCCCGGGCACGGAACACCGGGGAGCTGTTTTTT
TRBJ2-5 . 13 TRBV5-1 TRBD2 CASRTDPGGTQYF TGCGCCAGCAGAACCGACCCGGGGGGGACCCAGTACTTC
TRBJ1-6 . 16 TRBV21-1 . CASSKWAWGLNSPLHF TGTGCCAGCAGCAAATGGGCGTGGGGGCTTAATTCACCCCTCCACTTT
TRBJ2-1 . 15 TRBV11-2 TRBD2 CASSPPGTSNNEQFF TGTGCCAGCAGCCCTCCCGGGACTAGCAACAATGAGCAGTTCTTC
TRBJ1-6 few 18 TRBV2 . CASSEAFGEKGRGSPLHF TGTGCCAGCAGTGAAGCATTCGGGGAGAAGGGTCGTGGTTCACCCCTCCACTTT
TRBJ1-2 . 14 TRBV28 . CASRAAGNFYGYTF TGTGCCAGCAGAGCCGCCGGGAACTTTTATGGCTACACCTTC
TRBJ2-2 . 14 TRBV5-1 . CASSRGSGTGELFF TGCGCCAGCAGCCGGGGGTCGGGCACCGGGGAGCTGTTTTTT
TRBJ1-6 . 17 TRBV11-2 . CASSLVGGAGYNSPLHF TGTGCCAGCAGCTTAGTGGGGGGCGCAGGGTATAATTCACCCCTCCACTTT
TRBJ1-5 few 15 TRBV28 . CASSSSFFHLGPQHF TGTGCCAGCAGTTCCTCCTTTTTCCACTTAGGTCCCCAGCATTTT
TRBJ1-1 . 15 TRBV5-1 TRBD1 CASSTDRAMNTEAFF TGCGCCAGCAGCACGGACAGGGCCATGAACACTGAAGCTTTCTTT
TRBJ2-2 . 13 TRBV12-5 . CASAIGGAGELFF TGTGCTAGCGCTATAGGTGGGGCCGGGGAGCTGTTTTTT
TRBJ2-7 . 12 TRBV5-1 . CASSFSSYEQYF TGCGCCAGCAGCTTCAGCTCCTACGAGCAGTACTTC
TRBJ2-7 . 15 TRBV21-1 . CASSDLAALPYEQYF TGTGCCAGCTCCGATCTAGCGGCTCTCCCCTACGAGCAGTACTTC
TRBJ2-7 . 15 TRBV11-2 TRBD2 CASSPGTGGAYEQYF TGTGCCAGCAGCCCCGGGACGGGAGGGGCCTACGAGCAGTACTTC
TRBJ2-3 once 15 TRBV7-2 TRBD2 CASSQTSPGAKTQYF TGTGCCAGCAGCCAGACTAGCCCGGGAGCTAAAACGCAGTATTTT
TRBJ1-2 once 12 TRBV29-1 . CSVVGGGYGYTF TGCAGCGTTGTTGGGGGGGGTTACGGCTACACCTTC
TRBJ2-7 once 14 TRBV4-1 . CASSQASIGYEQYF TGCGCCAGCAGCCAAGCATCGATTGGCTACGAGCAGTACTTC
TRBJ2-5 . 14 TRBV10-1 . CASSARGSRETQYF TGCGCCAGCAGTGCGAGGGGGTCAAGGGAGACCCAGTACTTC
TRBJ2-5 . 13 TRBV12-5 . CASGLDGTSTQYF TGTGCTAGTGGTTTAGACGGCACTTCAACCCAGTACTTC
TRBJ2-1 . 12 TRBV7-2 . CASSLTPEAPFF TGTGCCAGCAGCTTGACCCCTGAGGCCCCGTTCTTC
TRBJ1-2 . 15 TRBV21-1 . CASSKFDRGNYGYTF TGTGCCAGCAGCAAGTTCGACAGGGGGAACTATGGCTACACCTTC
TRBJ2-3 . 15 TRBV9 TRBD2 CASSATSGDTDTQYF TGTGCCAGCAGCGCGACTAGCGGGGACACAGATACGCAGTATTTT